Sequencing of this TCR beta chain was carried out in a study of identical twins. CDR3 size: 16 residues. Germline CDR1 is PRHDT and CDR2 is FYEKMQ (reference sequence). Each CDR3 protein gets one entry after TCRdb re-called the 5' RACE reads with MiXCR. The data contain about 330,000 distinct CDR3 sequences, about 12% of them seen just once; the ten biggest clones take up about 7%. With regard to this clonotype: Germline is not matched at one junction end, which may reflect a read error.

These data also formed part of another study, on yellow fever vaccine responses in identical twins.

This TCR was sampled from a woman between 18 and 30 years old in good health. This chain links TRBV13 with TRBJ2-7; TRBD2 matches at 12 bases. Sequencing input: CD8+ T cells sorted from blood. As DNA, the CDR3 is TGTGCCAGCAGCATGGGACTAGCGGGCGGAATCGGCTTATCGGACTTC. This codes for CASSMGLAGGIGLSDF.